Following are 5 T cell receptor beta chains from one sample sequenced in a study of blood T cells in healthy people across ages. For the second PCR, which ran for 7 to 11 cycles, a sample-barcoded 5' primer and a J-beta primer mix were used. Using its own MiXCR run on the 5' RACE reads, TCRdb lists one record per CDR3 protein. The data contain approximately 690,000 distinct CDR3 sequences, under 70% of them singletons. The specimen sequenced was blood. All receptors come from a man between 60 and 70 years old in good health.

CDR3 sequence reads: CATSGGTAAQGEQFF. CDR3 sequence (DNA): TGTGCCACCAGCGGGGGGACCGCCGCTCAGGGTGAGCAGTTCTTC. V is TRBV24-1 and J is TRBJ2-1; 7 bases map to TRBD2. The CDR3 totals 15 residues. The V and J ends lost 7 bases and 9 bases, in that order; junction bases with no gene match: 14. CDR1 KGHDR and CDR2 SFDVKD come from the germline V gene.

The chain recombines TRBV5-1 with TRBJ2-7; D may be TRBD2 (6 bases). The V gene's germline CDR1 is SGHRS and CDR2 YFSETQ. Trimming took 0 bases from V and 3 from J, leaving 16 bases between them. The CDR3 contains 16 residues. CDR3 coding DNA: TGCGCCAGCAGCTTGGTGCCAGGACTATTAGGCTACGAGCAGTACTTC. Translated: CASSLVPGLLGYEQYF.

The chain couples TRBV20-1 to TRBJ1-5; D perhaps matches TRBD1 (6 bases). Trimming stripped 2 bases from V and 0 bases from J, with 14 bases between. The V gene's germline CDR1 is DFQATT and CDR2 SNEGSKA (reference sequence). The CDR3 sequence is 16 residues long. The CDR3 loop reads CSARPAGVGSNQPQHF. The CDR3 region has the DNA TGCAGTGCTAGACCCGCAGGGGTCGGTAGCAATCAGCCCCAGCATTTT.

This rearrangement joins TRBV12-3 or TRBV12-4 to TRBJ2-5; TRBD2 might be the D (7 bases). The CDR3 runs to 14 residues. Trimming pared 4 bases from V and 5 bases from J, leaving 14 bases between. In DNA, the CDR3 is TGTGCCAGCAGTTCGGGGGCCGGGGGGGAGACCCAGTACTTC. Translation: CASSSGAGGETQYF.

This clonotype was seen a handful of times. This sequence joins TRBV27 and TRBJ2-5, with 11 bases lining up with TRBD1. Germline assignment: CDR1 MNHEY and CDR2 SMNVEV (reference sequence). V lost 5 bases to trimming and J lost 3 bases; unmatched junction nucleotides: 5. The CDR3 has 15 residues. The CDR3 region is CASSIGTGGEETQYF. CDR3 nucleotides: TGTGCCAGCAGTATCGGGACAGGGGGTGAAGAGACCCAGTACTTC.